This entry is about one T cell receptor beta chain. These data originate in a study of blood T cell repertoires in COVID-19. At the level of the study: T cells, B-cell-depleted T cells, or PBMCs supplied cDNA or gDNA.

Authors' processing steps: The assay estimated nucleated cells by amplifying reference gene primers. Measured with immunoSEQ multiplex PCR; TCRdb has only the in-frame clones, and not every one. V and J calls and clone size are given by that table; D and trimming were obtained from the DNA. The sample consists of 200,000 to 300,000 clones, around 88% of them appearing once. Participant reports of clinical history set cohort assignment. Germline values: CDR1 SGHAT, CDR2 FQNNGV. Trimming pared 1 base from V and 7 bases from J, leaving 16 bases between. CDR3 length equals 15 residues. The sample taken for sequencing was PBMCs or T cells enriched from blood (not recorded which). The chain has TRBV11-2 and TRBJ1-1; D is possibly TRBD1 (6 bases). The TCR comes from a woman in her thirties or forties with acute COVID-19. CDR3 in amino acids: CASSLGEGVHIEAFF. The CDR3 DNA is TGTGCCAGCAGCTTAGGGGAGGGGGTTCACATTGAAGCTTTCTTT.